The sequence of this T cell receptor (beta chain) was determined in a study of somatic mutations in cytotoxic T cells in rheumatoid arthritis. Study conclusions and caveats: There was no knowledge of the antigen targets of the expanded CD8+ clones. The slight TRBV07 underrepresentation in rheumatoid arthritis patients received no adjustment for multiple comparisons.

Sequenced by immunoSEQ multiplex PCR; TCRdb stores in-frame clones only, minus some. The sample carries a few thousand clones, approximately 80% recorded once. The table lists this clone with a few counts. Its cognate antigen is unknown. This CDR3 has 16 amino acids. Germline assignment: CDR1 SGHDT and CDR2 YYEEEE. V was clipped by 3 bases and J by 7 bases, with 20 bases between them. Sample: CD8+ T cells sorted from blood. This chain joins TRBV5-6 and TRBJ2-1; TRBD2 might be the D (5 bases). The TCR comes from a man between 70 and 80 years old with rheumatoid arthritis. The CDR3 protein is CASSSEDWDFRNEQFF. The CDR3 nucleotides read TGTGCCAGCAGCTCAGAGGACTGGGATTTTAGGAATGAGCAGTTCTTC.